This entry lists 13 T cell receptor beta chains sequenced from one sample in a study of blood T cells in healthy people across ages. Primed by a sample-barcoded 5' primer and a J-beta primer mix, a second PCR proceeded for 7 to 11 cycles. TCRdb re-analysed the 5' RACE reads in MiXCR, keeping a single row per CDR3 protein. This sample yields about 620,000 distinct CDR3 sequences, of which 20% to 25% are seen a single time; more than 3% belongs to the top ten. Sequenced material: blood. The receptors originated from a man in his 70s in good health.

This clonotype was seen a few times. The germline gene is not matched at one end of the junction; a read error may be the cause. The gene calls are TRBV3-1 and TRBJ2-3, with 7 bases fitting TRBD2. The CDR3 is 14 amino acids. The germline V gene encodes CDR1 LGHDT and CDR2 YNNKEL (reference sequence). This chain's CDR3 is CASSLGEGPYEQYF. DNA of the CDR3: TGTGCCAGCAGCCTGGGGGAGGGTCCGTACGAGCAGTACTTT.

J is TRBJ2-5 and V is TRBV24-1; D is perhaps TRBD1 (6 bases). With the DNA end fitting TRBJ2-1 better, the J assignment may be wrong. The V gene's germline CDR1 is KGHDR and CDR2 SFDVKD. The CDR3 is 12 amino acids. The CDR3 bases are TGTGCCACCGGGACACCACTGGGTGAGCAGTTCTTC. Encoded protein: CATGTPLGEQFF.

The chain recombines TRBV7-9 with TRBJ1-1; 7 bases match TRBD1. Germline V gene data show CDR1 as SEHNR and CDR2 as FQNEAQ (reference sequence). Trimming cost V 4 bases and J 6 bases; bases outside gene matches: 5. The CDR3 is made up of 13 amino acids. The DNA of the CDR3 is TGTGCCAGCAGCTCTAACAGGGGCGCTGAAGCTTTCTTT. This sequence encodes CASSSNRGAEAFF. Together with reference TRBV7-9 and TRBJ1-1, the CDR3 gives the full variable domain: DTGVSQNPRHKITKRGQNVTFRCDPISEHNRLYWYRQTLGQGPEFLTYFQNEAQLEKSRLLSDRFSAERPKGSFSTLEIQRTEQGDSAMYLCASSSNRGAEAFFGQGTRLTVV.

This chain connects TRBV12-3 or TRBV12-4 to TRBJ2-7; TRBD2 matches at 11 bases. The V gene end was trimmed by 7 bases and the J gene end by 2 bases; junction bases not matched to a gene: 10. The length of the CDR3 is 16 residues. DNA for the CDR3: TGTGCCAGCACCCCCACGGGACTAGCGGTAACCTACGAGCAGTACTTC. Translating gives CASTPTGLAVTYEQYF.

On this clonotype: Mismatch with germline at one junction end may stem from a read error. The J gene is TRBJ2-2, the V gene TRBV7-7; D is perhaps TRBD1 (7 bases). The CDR3 length is 15 residues. Germline-derived CDR1 and CDR2 are SSHAT and FNYEAQ (reference sequence). CDR3 protein: CASSPRTGGTGELFF. In nucleotides, the CDR3 is TGTGCTAGCAGCCCTCGGACAGGAGGGACCGGGGAGCTGTTTTTT. Full variable domain (missing parts from reference TRBV7-7 and TRBJ2-2): GAGVSQSPRYKVTKRGQDVTLRCDPISSHATLYWYQQALGQGPEFLTYFNYEAQPDKSGLPSDRFSAERPEGSISTLTIQRTEQRDSAMYRCASSPRTGGTGELFFGEGSRLTVL.

The CDR3 nucleotides are TGTGCCAGCAGGAACACGAGTTATAATTCACCCCTCCACTTT. Its translation is CASRNTSYNSPLHF. This chain joins TRBV7-9 and TRBJ1-6; no clear D. The germline V gene has CDR1 SEHNR and CDR2 FQNEAQ (reference sequence). The CDR3 contains 14 residues. The ends were cut back, 6 bases at V and 4 bases at J, with 10 bases in the middle.

Worth noting for this clonotype: One end of the junction varies from germline; a read error may be responsible. The chain couples TRBV5-1 to TRBJ2-5, with D possibly matching TRBD1 (5 bases). CDR1 is SGHRS, CDR2 YFSETQ, per germline. This CDR3 comprises 14 residues. The CDR3 is CANSSQGVGETQYF. The CDR3 DNA is TGCGCCAACAGCTCCCAGGGTGTGGGAGAGACCCAGTACTTC.

The V gene is TRBV25-1, the J gene TRBJ1-5, with D possibly matching TRBD1 (5 bases). Per germline, CDR1 MGHDK and CDR2 SYGVNS. CDR3 length: 12 amino acids. The V and J ends lost 2 bases and 7 bases respectively, with 6 bases between them. Here the CDR3 reads CASSEQGQPQHF. The DNA of the CDR3 is TGTGCCAGCAGTGAACAGGGACAGCCCCAGCATTTT.

Notes on this clonotype: This may be a read error: a much more frequent sequence differs by one nucleotide. No conserved phenylalanine or tryptophan ends this CDR3, so it is likely a read error. The CDR3 loop is CASNIRRTEETQYL. The DNA of the CDR3 is TGTGCCAGCAACATCCGAAGGACAGAAGAGACCCAGTACCTC. The gene calls are TRBV28 and TRBJ2-5; a possible D gene is TRBD1 (6 bases). V was cut by 7 bases and J by 3 bases, with 15 bases left in between. Per germline, CDR1 MDHEN and CDR2 SYDVKM. There are 14 residues in the CDR3.

The chain combines TRBV7-2 with TRBJ2-7; D is perhaps TRBD1 (5 bases). V lost 5 bases and J 5 bases, leaving 16 bases between the germline ends. The CDR3 totals 14 residues. Per germline, CDR1 SGHTA and CDR2 FQGNSA. The CDR3 reads CASSQRGREDEQYF. The CDR3 region has the DNA TGTGCCAGCAGCCAAAGAGGCAGGGAAGACGAGCAGTACTTC.

This clonotype was seen a handful of times. The CDR3 is CASSQGYGSNQPQHF. The CDR3, as DNA: TGCGCCAGCAGCCAAGGGTACGGTAGCAATCAGCCCCAGCATTTT. The chain is built from TRBV4-1 and TRBJ1-5; D is ambiguous. V lost 1 base and J 0 bases, leaving 7 bases between the germline ends. Germline V lookup: CDR1 MGHRA, CDR2 YSYEKL. The CDR3 sequence is 15 residues long.

The chain couples TRBV3-1 to TRBJ2-1; TRBD1 matches at 10 bases. Trimming took 1 base from V and 6 from J; bases not matched to a gene: 3. From germline, CDR1 is LGHDT and CDR2 YNNKEL (reference sequence). This CDR3 contains 15 residues. CDR3 sequence: CASSQGQGASNEQFF. In DNA form, the CDR3 reads TGTGCCAGCAGCCAAGGACAGGGGGCGTCCAATGAGCAGTTCTTC.

V is TRBV24-1 and J is TRBJ2-1; TRBD2 matches 7 bases. V shed 3 bases and J 7 bases; nucleotides not matched to a gene: 8. CDR1 KGHDR and CDR2 SFDVKD come from the germline V gene. The CDR3 consists of 15 residues. In DNA form, the CDR3 reads TGTGCCACCAGTGATGGGACTACTACAACAAATGAGCAGTTCTTC. Residues: CATSDGTTTTNEQFF.